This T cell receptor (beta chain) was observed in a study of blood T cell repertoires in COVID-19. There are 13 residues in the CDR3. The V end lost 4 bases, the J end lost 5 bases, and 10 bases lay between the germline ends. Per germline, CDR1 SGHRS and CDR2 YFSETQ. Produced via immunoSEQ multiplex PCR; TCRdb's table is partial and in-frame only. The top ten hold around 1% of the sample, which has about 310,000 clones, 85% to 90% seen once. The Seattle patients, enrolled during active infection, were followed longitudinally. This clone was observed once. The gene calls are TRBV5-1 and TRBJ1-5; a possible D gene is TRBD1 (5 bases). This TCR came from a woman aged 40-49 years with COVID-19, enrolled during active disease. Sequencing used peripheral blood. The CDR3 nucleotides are TGCGCCAGCAGCCCTGGGGCAGATCAGCCCCAGCATTTT. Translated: CASSPGADQPQHF. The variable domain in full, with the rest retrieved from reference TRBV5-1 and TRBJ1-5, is KAGVTQTPRYLIKTRGQQVTLSCSPISGHRSVSWYQQTPGQGLQFLFEYFSETQRNKGNFPGRFSGRQFSNSRSEMNVSTLELGDSALYLCASSPGADQPQHFGDGTRLSIL.